Sequencing of this T cell receptor (beta chain) was carried out in a study of T cell repertoires in cytomegalovirus infection. Whole-study context: Public signatures in TCR beta pointed to CMV infection and matching HLA type.

MiXCR, run by TCRdb on the reads, gives a single entry per CDR3 protein. This table holds almost 300,000 distinct CDR3 sequences, 9.6% found once. Trimming took 8 bases from V and 0 from J, leaving 10 bases between them. The CDR3 is 14 amino acids. Material for sequencing was PBMCs. This receptor was taken from a human donor in good health (CMV status not recorded). Some clones in this sample may be carry-over from other donors' samples. The chain is built from TRBV12-3 or TRBV12-4 and TRBJ1-4; D unclear. The CDR3 DNA reads as TGTGCCAGCCGGTTGGGGACAACTAATGAAAAACTGTTTTTT. Translation: CASRLGTTNEKLFF.